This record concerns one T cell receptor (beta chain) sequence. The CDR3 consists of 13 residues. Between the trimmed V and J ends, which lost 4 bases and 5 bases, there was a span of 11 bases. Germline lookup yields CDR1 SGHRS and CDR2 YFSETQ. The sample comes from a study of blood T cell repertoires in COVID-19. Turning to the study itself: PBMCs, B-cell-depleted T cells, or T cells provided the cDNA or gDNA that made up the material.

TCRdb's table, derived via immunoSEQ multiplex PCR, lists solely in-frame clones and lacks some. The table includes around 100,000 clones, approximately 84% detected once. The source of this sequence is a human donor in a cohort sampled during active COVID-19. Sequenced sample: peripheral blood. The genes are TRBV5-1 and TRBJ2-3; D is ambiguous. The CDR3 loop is CASSTGVLDTQYF. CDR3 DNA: TGCGCCAGCAGCACCGGTGTTCTAGATACGCAGTATTTT.